These 25 T cell receptor beta chains were sequenced from one sample in a study of blood T cell repertoires in COVID-19. Clones were sequenced by immunoSEQ multiplex PCR, and TCRdb holds only the in-frame ones, with some missing. The data contain about 76,000 clones, roughly nine tenths of them singletons. Sequencing was done on a sample of peripheral blood. Receptors were obtained from a human donor in a cohort sampled during active COVID-19.

The CDR3 DNA sequence: TGCGCCAGCAGCCAAGTGACTAGCGGGTTACAAGAGACCCAGTACTTC. Translated, it gives CASSQVTSGLQETQYF. V is TRBV4-1 and J is TRBJ2-5; 10 bases agree with TRBD2. Trimming took 1 base from V and 2 from J; bases not matched to a gene: 4. The CDR3 is 16 residues long. Per the germline V gene, CDR1 is MGHRA and CDR2 is YSYEKL.

V usage is TRBV4-1 and J usage is TRBJ2-7; 7 nucleotides match TRBD2. V dropped 2 bases and J dropped 0; count of bases not matched to a gene: 22. From germline, CDR1 is MGHRA and CDR2 YSYEKL. This CDR3 has 21 amino acids. This CDR3 is CASSQRDPGLRAGLTSYEQYF. CDR3 DNA sequence: TGCGCCAGCAGCCAACGGGACCCAGGACTACGAGCGGGACTCACCTCCTACGAGCAGTACTTC.

The chain links TRBV30 to TRBJ2-1, with TRBD2 identical over 9 bases. The CDR3 is 15 residues long. With 1 base clipped from V and 5 bases from J, the junction kept 6 bases outside the gene matches. Germline values: CDR1 GTSNPN, CDR2 SVGIG (reference sequence). The CDR3 region has the DNA TGTGCCTGGAGTGAGGCGGGAGGGCTCCACAATGAGCAGTTCTTC. This gives the protein CAWSEAGGLHNEQFF.

The CDR3 coding sequence is TGTGCCAGCTCACAGGGGGCGCGGGACACAGATACGCAGTATTTT. The encoded protein is CASSQGARDTDTQYF. This sequence joins TRBV27 and TRBJ2-3, with 9 bases matching TRBD1. The V and J ends lost 8 bases and 2 bases, in that order; junction bases with no gene match: 8. The CDR3 totals 15 residues. Looked up from germline, CDR1 is MNHEY and CDR2 is SMNVEV (reference sequence).

The CDR3, as DNA: TGCGCCAGCAGCCCCGGGCTAGCGGGTGATGAGCAGTACTTC. Amino acids: CASSPGLAGDEQYF. J is TRBJ2-7 and V is TRBV10-2; 8 bases are a match to TRBD2. Germline V gives CDR1 WSHSY, CDR2 SAAADI. V lost 6 bases and J lost 7; bases outside the gene matches: 11. CDR3 length equals 14 residues.

The V and J genes are TRBV5-6 and TRBJ2-7; 8 bases match TRBD2. CDR1 is SGHDT and CDR2 is YYEEEE in the germline V gene. The CDR3 is made up of 15 amino acids. The J segment lost 3 bases and the V segment lost 4 bases, leaving 9 bases of the junction unmatched. In DNA, the CDR3 is TGTGCCAGCAGCCCTTTAGCGGGACGGATCTACGAGCAGTACTTC. Translated, it gives CASSPLAGRIYEQYF.

This clone was seen just once. The rearrangement joins TRBV7-2 to TRBJ2-7; 8 positions agree with TRBD2. The CDR3 consists of 13 residues. Germline V gives CDR1 SGHTA, CDR2 FQGNSA. The V and J ends lost 6 bases and 1 base, in that order; junction bases with no gene match: 2. The CDR3 is CASSSGNSYEQYF. The CDR3 region has the DNA TGTGCCAGCAGTAGCGGGAATTCCTACGAGCAGTACTTC. The whole variable domain, remainder taken from reference TRBV7-2 and TRBJ2-7, is GAGVSQSPSNKVTEKGKDVELRCDPISGHTALYWYRQSLGQGLEFLIYFQGNSAPDKSGLPSDRFSAERTGGSVSTLTIQRTQQEDSAVYLCASSSGNSYEQYFGPGTRLTVT.

This clone was picked up a small number of times. The V and J genes are TRBV7-3 and TRBJ2-1, with TRBD2 matching 9 bases. In germline, CDR1 is SGHTA, CDR2 FQGTGA. The V segment lost 2 bases and the J segment 8 bases; nucleotides outside the gene matches: 4. The CDR3 totals 14 residues. CDR3 region: CASSLAGGPYEQFF. As DNA, the CDR3 is TGTGCCAGCAGCTTAGCGGGAGGGCCGTATGAGCAGTTCTTC.

The CDR3 sequence: CASSSTGTSGRANTGELFF. CDR3 in DNA: TGTGCCAGCAGCTCCACTGGGACTAGCGGGAGGGCGAACACCGGGGAGCTGTTTTTT. V gene TRBV9 combines with J gene TRBJ2-2; 16 positions match TRBD2. The CDR3 is 19 amino acids. V shed 4 bases, J shed 0 bases, and the junction held 6 bases outside the gene matches. CDR1 is SGDLS, CDR2 YYNGEE, per germline.

The V gene is TRBV29-1, the J gene TRBJ2-3; D is perhaps TRBD1 (7 bases). CDR1 is SQVTM, CDR2 ANQGSEA, per germline. The V end was cut by 8 bases, the J end by 2 bases, with 23 bases between. This CDR3 contains 16 residues. CDR3 nucleotides: TGCAGCCTGGGGCCAGGGGGGCAGGGGATCACAGATACGCAGTATTTT. Protein sequence: CSLGPGGQGITDTQYF.

This sequence joins TRBV5-6 and TRBJ2-7; TRBD1 aligns across 11 bases. V was pared by 2 bases and J by 5 bases, with 3 bases of the junction left unmatched. CDR3 length: 14 amino acids. Germline V lookup: CDR1 SGHDT, CDR2 YYEEEE. CDR3 loop: CASSFWTGGDEQYF. The CDR3 DNA reads TGTGCCAGCAGCTTTTGGACAGGGGGCGACGAGCAGTACTTC.

The chain carries TRBV27 and TRBJ2-5; the D gene is possibly TRBD1 (5 bases). V was pared by 5 bases and J by 6 bases, with 28 bases between. Germline V lookup: CDR1 MNHEY, CDR2 SMNVEV (reference sequence). This CDR3 spans 18 amino acids. Written as DNA, the CDR3 is TGTGCCAGCAGTCCTTCCCCCAGGGTCGCGCGACACGGAAAGACCCAGTACTTC. Translating gives CASSPSPRVARHGKTQYF.

V usage is TRBV4-3 and J usage is TRBJ2-3; possible D gene TRBD2, 5 bases. Germline CDR1 and CDR2: LGHNA and YSLEER. The V end lost 0 bases, the J end lost 1 base, and 11 bases lay between the germline ends. The CDR3 runs 16 residues. CDR3 amino acids: CASSQDSGRGTDTQYF. The CDR3 nucleotides are TGCGCCAGCAGCCAAGATTCGGGAAGGGGCACAGATACGCAGTATTTT.

The chain carries TRBV28 and TRBJ1-2; D is unresolved. The CDR3 spans 14 residues. Trimming cost V 8 bases and J 6 bases, with 19 bases left between them. Looked up from germline, CDR1 is MDHEN and CDR2 is SYDVKM. The CDR3 sequence: CASGREVFGDGYTF. The CDR3 region has the DNA TGTGCCAGCGGGCGGGAGGTTTTCGGCGATGGCTACACCTTC.

The V gene is TRBV19, the J gene TRBJ2-5, with TRBD1 as a possible D gene (5 bases). The germline V gene encodes CDR1 LNHDA and CDR2 SQIVND (reference sequence). The V end lost 4 bases, the J end lost 2 bases, and 11 bases lay between the germline ends. The CDR3 extends over 14 amino acids. Here the CDR3 DNA reads TGTGCCAGTAGTAACCGGACACTACAAGAGACCCAGTACTTC. It yields the protein CASSNRTLQETQYF.

The V call is TRBV19, the J call TRBJ1-1; 7 bases are a match to TRBD1. CDR3 length: 16 amino acids. The ends lost 7 bases at V and 3 bases at J; junction bases unmatched: 14. In germline, CDR1 is LNHDA, CDR2 SQIVND (reference sequence). The CDR3 DNA sequence: TGTGCCAGTACCTTTCTACAGGGGAGGATAGACACTGAAGCTTTCTTT. This codes for CASTFLQGRIDTEAFF.

The V call is TRBV28, the J call TRBJ1-2, with D possibly TRBD1 on 6 matching bases. Germline V gives CDR1 MDHEN, CDR2 SYDVKM. CDR3 size: 17 residues. Between the trimmed V and J ends, which lost 4 bases and 5 bases, there was a span of 23 bases. CDR3 residues: CASSSPPGGAEGYGYTF. In nucleotides, the CDR3 is TGTGCCAGCAGTTCCCCCCCCGGGGGGGCAGAAGGTTATGGCTACACCTTC.

This chain connects TRBV15 to TRBJ2-4; D call uncertain. In germline, CDR1 is LNHNV, CDR2 YYDKDF (reference sequence). V shed 1 base and J shed 6 bases, with 4 bases lying between them. The CDR3 is 12 residues long. The CDR3 spells CATSRARNIQYF. The CDR3 DNA sequence: TGTGCCACCAGCAGAGCGAGAAACATTCAGTACTTC.

This clone was detected only a few times. The chain recombines TRBV18 with TRBJ2-3; D unresolved. Germline V gives CDR1 KGHSH, CDR2 LQKENI. CDR3 size: 14 residues. V was shortened by 3 bases and J by 4 bases, with 11 bases between the two germline ends. The CDR3 DNA reads TGTGCCAGCTCACCGCCCCTACCCGCAGATACGCAGTATTTT. Encoded protein: CASSPPLPADTQYF.

The CDR3 nucleotides read TGCGCCAGCAGCTTGGGGGACAGGAACTATGGCTACACCTTC. This sequence encodes CASSLGDRNYGYTF. The V and J genes are TRBV5-1 and TRBJ1-2; TRBD1 aligns across 8 bases. With 0 bases clipped from V and 2 bases from J, the junction kept 0 bases outside the gene matches. This CDR3 is 14 amino acids long. CDR1 is SGHRS, CDR2 YFSETQ, per germline.

The chain couples TRBV18 to TRBJ1-1, with 8 bases fitting TRBD1. The V gene end was trimmed by 1 base and the J gene end by 2 bases; junction bases not matched to a gene: 15. This CDR3 has 19 residues. Germline V gene sequence: CDR1 KGHSH, CDR2 LQKENI. The CDR3 DNA sequence: TGTGCCAGCTCACCACGCATTGTCCAGACCGGGACAGGAAACACTGAAGCTTTCTTT. Translating it yields CASSPRIVQTGTGNTEAFF.

This rearrangement joins TRBV4-3 to TRBJ2-3; weak D call: TRBD2 (5 bases). This CDR3 is 14 amino acids long. The V gene lost 0 bases and the J gene lost 5 bases, with 9 bases spanning the gap. CDR1 and CDR2 (germline): LGHNA, YSLEER. CDR3 protein: CASSQDVLVDTQYF. The CDR3 DNA follows: TGCGCCAGCAGCCAAGACGTACTAGTAGATACGCAGTATTTT.

A remark on this clone: The identical CDR3 is also encoded by other nucleotide sequences in the sample. V usage is TRBV3-1 (or the pseudogene TRBV3-2) and J usage is TRBJ1-5; D is ambiguous. Germline CDR1 is LGHDT and CDR2 is YNNKEL (reference sequence). Trimming shortened V by 0 bases and J by 5 bases, and 5 bases separated the two germline ends. This CDR3 comprises 13 residues. CDR3 region: CASSQDRYQPQHF. Here the CDR3 DNA reads TGTGCCAGCAGCCAAGACAGATATCAGCCCCAGCATTTT.

CDR3 region: CASSGTGLAANTGELFF. The CDR3 DNA sequence: TGTGCCAGCAGTGGAACGGGACTAGCGGCCAACACCGGGGAGCTGTTTTTT. The chain links TRBV6-2 or TRBV6-3 to TRBJ2-2, with TRBD2 identical over 11 bases. Unmatched junction bases numbered 7, after V lost 5 bases and J lost 2 bases. Looked up from germline, CDR1 is MNHEY and CDR2 is SVGEGT. The CDR3 has 17 residues.

This chain joins TRBV10-3 and TRBJ2-7; 10 bases align to TRBD1. Per the germline V gene, CDR1 is ENHRY and CDR2 is SYGVKD. The CDR3 has 15 residues. V lost 6 bases, J lost 0 bases, and 5 bases stayed unmatched. The CDR3, as DNA: TGTGCCATCAGAAAGACAGGGGGCACCTCCTACGAGCAGTACTTC. This gives the protein CAIRKTGGTSYEQYF.